A selection of T cell receptor beta chains follows, all from one sample in a study of cytomegalovirus exposure and HLA in healthy donors. The repertoire was sequenced with immunoSEQ multiplex PCR; TCRdb's copy has only in-frame clones and lacks some. In the table there are just over 150,000 clones, 80% of which are singletons. The sequenced sample was PBMCs. These receptors were taken from a male donor in good health and CMV-seropositive. The CDR3 runs from the conserved cysteine through the conserved F or W. Each record gives: V gene, CDR3 protein.

v_call: TRBV27; cdr3_aa: CASSRARESYEQYF
v_call: TRBV7-9; cdr3_aa: CASSFQGYNSPLHF
v_call: TRBV6-1; cdr3_aa: CASSLRGSGANVLTF
v_call: TRBV5-8; cdr3_aa: CASSPGTLNSPLHF
v_call: TRBV27; cdr3_aa: CASSPQRGGYQETQYF
v_call: TRBV2; cdr3_aa: CASGTGGAGANVLTF
v_call: TRBV5-5; cdr3_aa: CASSLVARATNEKLFF
v_call: TRBV7-9; cdr3_aa: CASSHGDRASTEAFF
v_call: TRBV19; cdr3_aa: CASSHRGETSTDTQYF
v_call: TRBV5-1; cdr3_aa: CASSPTSGSSYNEQFF
v_call: TRBV2; cdr3_aa: CASSQGGPAQHF
v_call: TRBV29-1; cdr3_aa: CSVESGNYGYTF
v_call: TRBV11-2; cdr3_aa: CASSLRQIEAFF
v_call: TRBV7-9; cdr3_aa: CASSSGATGAQPQHF
v_call: TRBV2; cdr3_aa: CASSESSEAFSYNSPLHF
v_call: TRBV19; cdr3_aa: CASSTHRGVYEQYF
v_call: TRBV4-3; cdr3_aa: CASSQEGTVFDEQFF
v_call: TRBV25-1; cdr3_aa: CASSELGGADTQYF
v_call: TRBV7-9; cdr3_aa: CASSLETSVYNEQFF
v_call: TRBV18; cdr3_aa: CASSPVSFEGGYTF
v_call: TRBV6-4; cdr3_aa: CASSDEGAATGELFF
v_call: TRBV5-4; cdr3_aa: CASSLDTGHGTEAFF
v_call: TRBV7-9; cdr3_aa: CASSLGPREQYF
v_call: TRBV11-3; cdr3_aa: CASSLASGSDNEQFF
v_call: TRBV11-2; cdr3_aa: CASSSRSVGYTF
v_call: TRBV18; cdr3_aa: CASSPPPGINFSYEQYF
v_call: TRBV9; cdr3_aa: CASSAWTSGSNEQFF
v_call: TRBV4-2; cdr3_aa: CASSPLYGGRRPGTDTQYF
v_call: TRBV7-2; cdr3_aa: CASSLGTGITYEQYF
v_call: TRBV14; cdr3_aa: CASSHLNTIQNTIYF
v_call: TRBV5-1; cdr3_aa: CASSVGTGASNSPLHF
v_call: TRBV2; cdr3_aa: CASSEITGGSNSPLHF
v_call: TRBV18; cdr3_aa: CASSPGLAILGTDTQYF
v_call: TRBV4-2; cdr3_aa: CASSQAGLGTGDLRGYTF
v_call: TRBV14; cdr3_aa: CASSPQGAGTGELFF
v_call: TRBV29-1; cdr3_aa: CSVGTSGSLVFF
v_call: TRBV7-2; cdr3_aa: CASSFGTGTYEQYF
v_call: TRBV19; cdr3_aa: CASSPSNRGLLNTEAFF
v_call: TRBV9; cdr3_aa: CASSVPRQGASGANVLTF
v_call: TRBV28; cdr3_aa: CASSSGQGRGQPQHF
v_call: TRBV10-3; cdr3_aa: CAISADLSGNTIYF
v_call: TRBV19; cdr3_aa: CASSMQGEADTQYF
v_call: TRBV28; cdr3_aa: CASTAPGRIEQYF
v_call: TRBV29-1; cdr3_aa: CSVGRQGGTYEQYF
v_call: TRBV30; cdr3_aa: CAWSTDPSGNTIYF